This passage covers 31 T cell receptor beta chains from one sample sequenced in a study of monozygotic twins with inflammatory bowel disease (dated by TCRdb to about 2019). Library creation used 5' RACE. Sequencer: Illumina HiSeq 2500. One entry per CDR3 protein sequence results from the TCRdb reprocessing of the reads, with DNA left out. This sample's listing comprises 200,000 to 250,000 distinct CDR3 sequences. The ten largest clones represent approximately 7.7% of the sample. The specimen was blood. The receptors originated from a human donor with ulcerative colitis or Crohn's disease, or a healthy co-twin of an affected twin (not recorded which).

The chain recombines TRBV5-1 with TRBJ1-1; TCRdb reports TRBD1, a call that lacks DNA to check it against. This CDR3 region has 16 residues. Looked up from germline, CDR1 is SGHRS and CDR2 is YFSETQ. CDR3 loop: CASSLASWGVNTEAFF.

V is TRBV2 and J is TRBJ2-1; with no DNA, the TCRdb D assignment of TRBD2 cannot be verified. Germline V lookup: CDR1 SNHLY, CDR2 FYNNEI. The CDR3 covers 17 residues. CDR3 residues: CASSEVMGGSSYNEQFF.

The rearrangement uses TRBV6-1 and TRBJ1-1. This CDR3 has 15 amino acids. CDR1 and CDR2 from the germline V gene are MNHNS and SASEGT. The CDR3 protein is CASRSTVGKNTEAFF.

The chain couples TRBV5-1 to TRBJ2-2; TCRdb picks TRBD2, but there is no DNA to check that call. The CDR3 is 15 amino acids. From germline, CDR1 is SGHRS and CDR2 YFSETQ. Here the CDR3 reads CASSLSGSITGELFF.

The chain uses TRBV6-5 and TRBJ1-2; TCRdb's D gene call, TRBD1, goes unchecked for lack of DNA. Per germline, CDR1 MNHEY and CDR2 SVGAGI. The CDR3 consists of 16 residues. The CDR3 sequence: CASSYTPGTGGEERTF.

V usage is TRBV6-1 and J usage is TRBJ1-4. CDR1 is MNHNS, CDR2 SASEGT, per germline. This CDR3 is built from 16 residues. The CDR3 here is CATLDGPVAPNEKLFF.

The chain's CDR3 is CASSLTETGSSYNSPLHF. The V call is TRBV7-8, the J call TRBJ1-6; the D gene TCRdb calls, TRBD1, cannot be checked with no DNA. Germline V gene lookup returns CDR1 SGHVS and CDR2 FQNEAQ. CDR3 length: 18 residues. Complete variable domain (other parts from reference TRBV7-8 and TRBJ1-6): GAGVSQSPRYKVAKRGQDVALRCDPISGHVSLFWYQQALGQGPEFLTYFQNEAQLDKSGLPSDRFFAERPEGSVSTLKIQRTQQEDSAVYLCASSLTETGSSYNSPLHFGNGTRLTVT.

The J gene is TRBJ2-2, the V gene TRBV27. Germline assignment: CDR1 MNHEY and CDR2 SMNVEV (reference sequence). This CDR3 comprises 13 residues. This chain's CDR3 is CASRTLITGELFF.

V is TRBV18 and J is TRBJ2-7; TCRdb calls TRBD2, which cannot be checked without DNA. Germline CDR1 KGHSH, CDR2 LQKENI. This CDR3 comprises 14 residues. The CDR3 sequence is CASSPALAVYEQYF.

The CDR3 sequence: CASSQEVPGRGGNQPQHF. V usage is TRBV4-1 and J usage is TRBJ1-5; TCRdb's D call of TRBD1 is untestable without DNA. The CDR3 covers 18 residues. The germline gives CDR1 MGHRA, CDR2 YSYEKL.

This chain links TRBV5-1 with TRBJ2-7; lacking DNA, the TRBD2 call made by TCRdb goes unchecked. CDR1 SGHRS and CDR2 YFSETQ come from the germline V gene. CDR3 length equals 13 residues. The CDR3: CASSLESGYEQYF.

The chain carries TRBV7-6 and TRBJ2-3; the TCRdb D gene call, TRBD1, has no DNA to confirm it. Germline V gene sequence: CDR1 SGHVS, CDR2 FNYEAQ. This CDR3 region has 17 residues. CDR3: CASSLLHTGPITDTQYF.

V and J are TRBV6-5 and TRBJ2-7; checking the TCRdb D call of TRBD2 is not possible without DNA. Germline CDR1 reads MNHEY; CDR2 reads SVGAGI. The CDR3 runs to 14 residues. The CDR3 sequence: CASSWGLAGYEQYF.

The chain links TRBV5-1 to TRBJ2-3; the D call of TRBD1 rests on TCRdb alone, since no DNA is present to check it. The CDR3 consists of 15 residues. The germline V gene has CDR1 SGHRS and CDR2 YFSETQ. The chain's CDR3 is CASSLRVGATDTQYF.

The V gene is TRBV18, the J gene TRBJ2-1; the TRBD2 assignment by TCRdb is unverifiable without DNA. Germline loops: CDR1 KGHSH, CDR2 LQKENI. The CDR3 runs to 16 residues. The CDR3 loop reads CASSRTSGSTYNEQFF.

CDR3 amino acids: CASSSWGAGGILEQFF. The chain combines TRBV5-6 with TRBJ2-1; the D call of TRBD1 rests on TCRdb alone, since no DNA is present to check it. CDR1 SGHDT and CDR2 YYEEEE come from the germline V gene. This CDR3 comprises 16 residues.

The chain employs TRBV28 and TRBJ2-5; the D call from TCRdb, TRBD2, cannot be confirmed without DNA. Per germline, CDR1 MDHEN and CDR2 SYDVKM. This CDR3 is built from 18 residues. CDR3 residues: CASSPPWQGREPPETQYF. The variable domain in full, completed from reference TRBV28 and TRBJ2-5, reads DVKVTQSSRYLVKRTGEKVFLECVQDMDHENMFWYRQDPGLGLRLIYFSYDVKMKEKGDIPEGYSVSREKKERFSLILESASTNQTSMYLCASSPPWQGREPPETQYFGPGTRLLVL.

The genes are TRBV30 and TRBJ2-2. Germline values: CDR1 GTSNPN, CDR2 SVGIG (reference sequence). The CDR3 is 14 amino acids. The CDR3 reads CAWSPDPRPGELFF.

V usage is TRBV27 and J usage is TRBJ2-5; TCRdb calls TRBD1, which cannot be checked without DNA. The CDR3 runs to 14 residues. Germline values: CDR1 MNHEY, CDR2 SMNVEV (reference sequence). CDR3 sequence: CASSLMSPGETQYF.

The chain employs TRBV4-2 and TRBJ1-5. There are 14 residues in the CDR3. Germline V gene sequence: CDR1 LGHNA, CDR2 YNFKEQ. CDR3 protein: CASSQPRDNQPQHF.

The genes are TRBV7-2 and TRBJ2-3. Germline V gives CDR1 SGHTA, CDR2 FQGNSA. The CDR3 loop spans 14 amino acids. The CDR3 is CASSLARPTDTQYF.

The V gene is TRBV20-1, the J gene TRBJ2-4; TCRdb picks TRBD1, but there is no DNA to check that call. Per germline, CDR1 DFQATT and CDR2 SNEGSKA (reference sequence). The CDR3 contains 15 residues. CDR3 sequence: CSARAPREFKNIQYF.

This rearrangement joins TRBV12-3 or TRBV12-4 to TRBJ1-5. The CDR3 consists of 15 residues. The CDR3 reads CASSLAGPGDQPQHF.

The chain employs TRBV6-2 or TRBV6-3 and TRBJ2-5; TCRdb calls TRBD1, which cannot be checked without DNA. The germline gives CDR1 MNHEY, CDR2 SVGEGT. This CDR3 has 17 residues. CDR3: CASSSRSRTVPRETQYF.

The chain combines TRBV5-1 with TRBJ2-1; without DNA, the TCRdb call of TRBD2 cannot be checked. The CDR3 sequence is 17 residues long. Germline CDR1 and CDR2: SGHRS and YFSETQ. The CDR3 is CASRTGTSGATYNEQFF.

This rearrangement joins TRBV11-2 to TRBJ2-1; the D call of TRBD2 rests on TCRdb alone, since no DNA is present to check it. In germline, CDR1 is SGHAT, CDR2 FQNNGV. This CDR3 contains 14 residues. CDR3 in amino acids: CASSWASGSNEQFF. Using reference TRBV11-2 and TRBJ2-1 for the parts outside the CDR3, the full variable domain is EAGVAQSPRYKIIEKRQSVAFWCNPISGHATLYWYQQILGQGPKLLIQFQNNGVVDDSQLPKDRFSAERLKGVDSTLKIQPAKLEDSAVYLCASSWASGSNEQFFGPGTRLTVL.

This sequence joins TRBV27 and TRBJ2-7; the TCRdb call, TRBD2, lacks DNA for checking. Germline lookup yields CDR1 MNHEY and CDR2 SMNVEV (reference sequence). The CDR3 sequence is 13 residues long. The CDR3 here is CASSFLAGGEQYF.

The J gene is TRBJ2-1, the V gene TRBV27; TCRdb reports TRBD1, a call that lacks DNA to check it against. Germline values: CDR1 MNHEY, CDR2 SMNVEV (reference sequence). The CDR3 runs to 15 residues. CDR3 loop: CASHSLGGGKNEQFF.

The rearrangement uses TRBV29-1 and TRBJ2-1. CDR1 SQVTM and CDR2 ANQGSEA come from the germline V gene. The CDR3 runs to 12 residues. The CDR3 loop reads CSVEGLNNEQFF.

The V and J genes are TRBV7-9 and TRBJ2-1. CDR3 length equals 12 residues. The germline CDR1 and CDR2 sequences are SEHNR and FQNEAQ (reference sequence). The CDR3 here is CASSLSPDEQFF.

The chain is built from TRBV3-1 and TRBJ2-5; as DNA is missing, the TRBD1 call by TCRdb cannot be tested. The germline CDR1 and CDR2 sequences are LGHDT and YNNKEL (reference sequence). The CDR3 has 15 residues. The CDR3 reads CASSHLGQGAKTQYF.